Sequencing of this T cell receptor beta chain was carried out in a study of PD-L1 blockade in urothelial cancer. Overall study: When patients started atezolizumab in 2014, it was given at 1,200 mg intravenously every 3 weeks. Patients arrived having already received 0 to 3 prior chemotherapy regimens.

Pretreatment and on-treatment blood mononuclear cell samples were taken, totaling between 1 and 8 time points per patient. With 3 bases clipped from V and 6 bases from J, the junction kept 7 bases outside the gene matches. This CDR3 is 15 amino acids long. Germline V lookup: CDR1 SGDLS, CDR2 YYNGEE. Sequencing used immunoSEQ multiplex PCR; TCRdb keeps in-frame clones, though not all of them. The sample records under 20,000 clones, 75% to 90% being singletons. The rearrangement joins TRBV9 to TRBJ2-1; the match to TRBD2 covers 9 bases. This TCR came from a man aged 50 to 59 with urothelial cancer. The source was PBMCs, collected around atezolizumab (anti-PD-L1) treatment. CDR3 nucleotides: TGTGCCAGCAGCGAGTCTAGCGGGGTTGGCAATGAGCAGTTCTTC. It translates to CASSESSGVGNEQFF.